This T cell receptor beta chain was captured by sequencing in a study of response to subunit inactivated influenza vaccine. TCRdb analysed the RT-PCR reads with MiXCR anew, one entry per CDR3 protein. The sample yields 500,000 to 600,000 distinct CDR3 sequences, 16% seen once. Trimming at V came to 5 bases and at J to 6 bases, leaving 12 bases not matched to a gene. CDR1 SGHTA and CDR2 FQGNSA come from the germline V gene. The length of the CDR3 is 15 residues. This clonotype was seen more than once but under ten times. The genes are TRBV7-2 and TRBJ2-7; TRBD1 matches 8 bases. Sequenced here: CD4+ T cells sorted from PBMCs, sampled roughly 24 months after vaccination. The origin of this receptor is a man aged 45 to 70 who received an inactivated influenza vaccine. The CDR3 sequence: CASSLRDRRNGEQYF. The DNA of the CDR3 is TGTGCCAGCAGCCTACGGGACAGGCGTAATGGCGAGCAGTACTTC.